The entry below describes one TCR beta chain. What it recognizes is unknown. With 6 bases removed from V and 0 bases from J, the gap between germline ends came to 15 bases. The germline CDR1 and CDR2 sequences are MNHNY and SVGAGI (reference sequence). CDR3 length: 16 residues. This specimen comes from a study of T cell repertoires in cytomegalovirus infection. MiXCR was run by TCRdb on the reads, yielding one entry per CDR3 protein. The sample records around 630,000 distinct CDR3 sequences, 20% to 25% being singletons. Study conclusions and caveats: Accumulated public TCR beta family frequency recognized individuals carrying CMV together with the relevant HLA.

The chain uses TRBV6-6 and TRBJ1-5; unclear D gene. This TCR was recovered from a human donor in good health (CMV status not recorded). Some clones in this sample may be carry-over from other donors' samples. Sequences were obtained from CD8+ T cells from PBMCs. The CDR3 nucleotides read TGTGCCAGCAGCCCTGGGCCCCCCTATAGCAATCAGCCCCAGCATTTT. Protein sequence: CASSPGPPYSNQPQHF.